This T cell receptor beta chain was identified in a study of PD-L1 blockade in urothelial cancer. The time point denotes: peripheral blood 6 weeks after treatment start. Pretreatment and on-treatment blood mononuclear cell samples were taken, totaling between 1 and 8 time points per patient. The germline V and J ends were trimmed by 3 bases and 1 base, with 13 bases remaining between them. The CDR3 runs 15 residues. Germline V gene lookup returns CDR1 SGHRS and CDR2 YFSETQ. The table came from immunoSEQ multiplex PCR; TCRdb's copy has only in-frame clones and leaves some out. The sample shows about 120,000 clones, around 88% of them seen only once.

The input for sequencing was PBMCs, taken around atezolizumab (anti-PD-L1) treatment. The receptor was derived from a man aged 55 to 70 with urothelial cancer. The J gene is TRBJ1-1, the V gene TRBV5-1, with a weak D call TRBD1 (5 bases). Here the CDR3 reads CASSSGLVSNTEAFF. CDR3 DNA: TGCGCCAGCAGCTCAGGGTTAGTGTCGAACACTGAAGCTTTCTTT.